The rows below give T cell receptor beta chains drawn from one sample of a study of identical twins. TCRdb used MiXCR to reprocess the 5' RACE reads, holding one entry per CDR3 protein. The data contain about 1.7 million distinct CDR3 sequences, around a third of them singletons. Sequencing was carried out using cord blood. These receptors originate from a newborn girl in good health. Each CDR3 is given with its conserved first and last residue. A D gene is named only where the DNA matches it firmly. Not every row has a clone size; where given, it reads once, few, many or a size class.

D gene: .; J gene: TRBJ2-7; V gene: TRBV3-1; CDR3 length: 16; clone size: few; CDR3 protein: CASSPRTGSRAYEQYF; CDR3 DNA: TGTGCCAGCAGCCCTCGTACGGGGTCGAGAGCCTACGAGCAGTACTTC
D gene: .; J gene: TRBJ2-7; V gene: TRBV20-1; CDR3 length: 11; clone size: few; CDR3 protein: CSAITPYEQYF; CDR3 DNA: TGCAGTGCTATCACCCCCTACGAGCAGTACTTC
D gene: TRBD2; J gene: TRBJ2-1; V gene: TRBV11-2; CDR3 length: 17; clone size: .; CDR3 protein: CASSSPSGTRASNEQFF; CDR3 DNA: TGTGCCAGCAGCTCCCCCTCGGGGACTAGGGCCTCCAATGAGCAGTTCTTC
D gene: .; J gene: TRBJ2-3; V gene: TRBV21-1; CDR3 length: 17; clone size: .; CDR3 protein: CASSKAQAGGPGDTQYF; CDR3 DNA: TGTGCCAGCAGCAAAGCGCAGGCGGGGGGACCCGGAGATACGCAGTATTTT
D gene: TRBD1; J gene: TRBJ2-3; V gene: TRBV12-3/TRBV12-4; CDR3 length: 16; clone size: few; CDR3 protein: CASIHHGQVSTDTQYF; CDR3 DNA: TGTGCCAGCATCCATCACGGACAGGTTAGCACAGATACGCAGTATTTT
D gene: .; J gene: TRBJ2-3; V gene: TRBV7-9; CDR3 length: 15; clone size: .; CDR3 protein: CASSLTGILTDTQYF; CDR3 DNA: TGTGCCAGCAGTTTAACCGGGATTCTCACAGATACGCAGTATTTT
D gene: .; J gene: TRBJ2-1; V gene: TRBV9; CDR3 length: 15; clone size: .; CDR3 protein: CASSGGVGSYNEQFF; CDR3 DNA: TGTGCCAGCAGCGGGGGGGTTGGCTCCTACAATGAGCAGTTCTTC
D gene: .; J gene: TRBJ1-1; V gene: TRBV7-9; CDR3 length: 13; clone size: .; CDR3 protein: CATEPTGFTEAFF; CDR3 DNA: TGTGCCACCGAACCTACAGGTTTCACTGAAGCTTTCTTT
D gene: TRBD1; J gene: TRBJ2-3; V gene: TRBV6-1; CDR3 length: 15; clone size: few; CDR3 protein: CASSLLDRDGDTQYF; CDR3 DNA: TGTGCCAGCAGTTTACTGGACAGGGATGGAGATACGCAGTATTTT
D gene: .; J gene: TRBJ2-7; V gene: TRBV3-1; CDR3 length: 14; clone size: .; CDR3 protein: CASSWARISYEQYF; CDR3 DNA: TGTGCCAGCAGCTGGGCCAGGATATCCTACGAGCAGTACTTC
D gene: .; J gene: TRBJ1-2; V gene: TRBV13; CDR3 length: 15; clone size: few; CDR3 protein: CASSPRTAGGYGYTF; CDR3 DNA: TGTGCCAGCAGCCCCCGGACAGCGGGGGGCTATGGCTACACCTTC
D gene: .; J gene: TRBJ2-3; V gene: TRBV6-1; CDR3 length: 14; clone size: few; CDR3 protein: CASVTGPYTDTQYF; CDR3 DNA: TGTGCCAGCGTAACAGGGCCCTACACAGATACGCAGTATTTT
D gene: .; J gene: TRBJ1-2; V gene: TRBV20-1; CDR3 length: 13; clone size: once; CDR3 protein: CSARDLGGRGYTF; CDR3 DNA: TGCAGTGCTAGAGATCTCGGGGGCCGGGGCTACACCTTC
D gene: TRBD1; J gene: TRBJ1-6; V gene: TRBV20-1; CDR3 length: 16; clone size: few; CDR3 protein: CSALDRAPWYNSPLHF; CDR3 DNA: TGCAGTGCCCTGGACAGGGCGCCGTGGTATAATTCACCCCTCCACTTT